These 20 T cell receptor beta chains were sequenced from one sample in a study of CD8+ T cells in alopecia areata. Isolated RNA was reverse transcribed into cDNA used as the sequencing template. Clones were sequenced by immunoSEQ multiplex PCR, and TCRdb holds only the in-frame ones, with some missing. The sample includes 95,000 to 100,000 clones, 50% to 75% of them seen just once. The sample's treatment: oral pan-JAK inhibitor, 5-10 mg twice daily. Sequenced here: CD8+ T cells sorted from blood, sampled at week 4, from a patient treated with tofacitinib. The origin of the receptors is a human donor with alopecia areata.

This clone was seen once. The rearrangement uses TRBV7-9 and TRBJ2-1; no reliable D call. The CDR3 contains 15 residues. Trimming shortened V by 2 bases and J by 8 bases, and 16 bases separated the two germline ends. Germline V gene sequence: CDR1 SEHNR, CDR2 FQNEAQ (reference sequence). The CDR3: CASSLSERAIYEQFF. The CDR3 nucleotides are TGTGCCAGCAGCTTATCCGAGAGAGCTATCTATGAGCAGTTCTTC.

This chain connects TRBV5-1 to TRBJ2-7; D gene unclear. The CDR3 contains 11 residues. V lost 5 bases to trimming and J lost 0 bases, with 3 bases between them. In germline, CDR1 is SGHRS, CDR2 YFSETQ. The CDR3 protein is CASSPSYEQYF. Written as DNA, the CDR3 is TGCGCCAGCAGTCCCTCCTACGAGCAGTACTTC. Full variable domain (outside the CDR3, taken from reference TRBV5-1 and TRBJ2-7): KAGVTQTPRYLIKTRGQQVTLSCSPISGHRSVSWYQQTPGQGLQFLFEYFSETQRNKGNFPGRFSGRQFSNSRSEMNVSTLELGDSALYLCASSPSYEQYFGPGTRLTVT.

The sample holds a few counts of this clone. This chain's CDR3 is CASSQDPQIRLNSYNEQFF. The CDR3 DNA sequence: TGCGCCAGCAGCCAAGACCCCCAAATTAGACTTAACTCCTACAATGAGCAGTTCTTC. This sequence joins TRBV4-1 and TRBJ2-1; no definite D call. CDR1 MGHRA and CDR2 YSYEKL come from the germline V gene. The CDR3 spans 19 residues. V gave up 0 bases and J gave up 0 bases, with 18 bases separating them.

In DNA, the CDR3 is TGTGCCAGCAGTGAATCGGGGGGCCAGCCCCAGCATTTT. Protein product: CASSESGGQPQHF. The chain carries TRBV25-1 and TRBJ1-5, with D maybe TRBD1 (6 bases). The CDR3 consists of 13 residues. V lost 1 base to trimming and J lost 7 bases, with 8 bases between them. Germline-derived CDR1 and CDR2 are MGHDK and SYGVNS.

This chain connects TRBV11-2 to TRBJ2-1; no reliable D call. Germline CDR1 SGHAT, CDR2 FQNNGV. The CDR3 has 12 amino acids. Trimming removed 6 bases at V and 9 bases at J, with 12 bases between. CDR3 DNA sequence: TGTGCCAGCAGTTTAAGTTCGAGTGAGCAGTTCTTC. It codes for CASSLSSSEQFF.

The chain is built from TRBV27 and TRBJ2-1; the D gene is possibly TRBD1 (6 bases). The CDR3 runs 17 residues. The V end was cut by 3 bases, the J end by 10 bases, with 25 bases between. Germline CDR1 is MNHEY and CDR2 is SMNVEV (reference sequence). In nucleotides, the CDR3 is TGTGCCAGCAGTTTCCTCAGGGGCGACGGTATTACGGACGAGCAGTTCTTC. Translated, it gives CASSFLRGDGITDEQFF.

The rearrangement links TRBV30 to TRBJ2-7; 8 bases are shared with TRBD1. This CDR3 is built from 13 residues. Germline lookup yields CDR1 GTSNPN and CDR2 SVGIG (reference sequence). The ends lost 8 bases at V and 1 base at J; junction bases unmatched: 7. DNA of the CDR3: TGTGCCGCACGGGACAGGCCATCCTACGAGCAGTACTTC. As protein: CAARDRPSYEQYF.

This clone was recorded once. V and J are TRBV7-3 and TRBJ2-2; no clear D. V shed 3 bases and J shed 3 bases, with 8 bases lying between them. The CDR3 totals 14 residues. Per germline, CDR1 SGHTA and CDR2 FQGTGA. CDR3 amino acids: CASSFLGYTGELFF. DNA of the CDR3: TGTGCCAGCAGCTTTCTCGGGTACACCGGGGAGCTGTTTTTT.

The count of this clone is one. The chain carries TRBV9 and TRBJ1-3, with unresolved D. V lost 0 bases and J lost 4, with 11 bases in between. The germline V gene encodes CDR1 SGDLS and CDR2 YYNGEE. CDR3 length equals 15 residues. CDR3 coding DNA: TGTGCCAGCAGCGTAGAGGGAAGCGAAGGAAACACCATATATTTT. This sequence encodes CASSVEGSEGNTIYF.

V and J are TRBV15 and TRBJ1-2; 9 nucleotides align to TRBD1. The J segment lost 4 bases and the V segment lost 3 bases, leaving 6 bases of the junction unmatched. CDR1 and CDR2 (germline): LNHNV, YYDKDF (reference sequence). This CDR3 has 15 residues. DNA for the CDR3: TGTGCCACCAGCAGTACCGGGACAGGGACCTATGGCTACACCTTC. This codes for CATSSTGTGTYGYTF.

V usage is TRBV14 and J usage is TRBJ2-7; perhaps TRBD1 as D (5 bases). The length of the CDR3 is 13 residues. Trimming cost V 1 base and J 3 bases, with 7 bases left between them. In germline, CDR1 is SGHDN, CDR2 FVKESK. CDR3 protein: CASSQGQGYEQYF. In nucleotides, the CDR3 is TGTGCCAGCAGCCAAGGGCAGGGCTACGAGCAGTACTTC.

The chain employs TRBV2 and TRBJ2-3; D ambiguous. The CDR3 runs 15 residues. CDR1 SNHLY and CDR2 FYNNEI come from the germline V gene. V shed 2 bases and J shed 0 bases, with 9 bases lying between them. The DNA for the CDR3 is TGTGCCAGCAGTGAATCGATCATGAGCACAGATACGCAGTATTTT. It codes for CASSESIMSTDTQYF.

The rearrangement uses TRBV4-1 and TRBJ2-7; TRBD2 might be the D (5 bases). Per the germline V gene, CDR1 is MGHRA and CDR2 is YSYEKL. The CDR3 has 15 residues. V shed 4 bases and J shed 6 bases, with 19 bases lying between them. The CDR3: CASSRSNGLASEQYF. CDR3 nucleotides: TGCGCCAGCAGCCGATCTAACGGGCTAGCATCCGAGCAGTACTTC.

The chain has TRBV4-3 and TRBJ2-7, with TRBD2 matching over 7 bases. V was pared by 0 bases and J by 4 bases, with 12 bases of the junction left unmatched. Germline V gene sequence: CDR1 LGHNA, CDR2 YSLEER. There are 17 residues in the CDR3. CDR3 nucleotides: TGCGCCAGCAGCCAAGAGGCCTATAAGGGGCGGGGGTACGAGCAGTACTTC. Protein: CASSQEAYKGRGYEQYF.

This chain joins TRBV9 and TRBJ1-4, with D maybe TRBD1 (6 bases). Per the germline V gene, CDR1 is SGDLS and CDR2 is YYNGEE. The V end was cut by 3 bases, the J end by 5 bases, with 26 bases between. This CDR3 region has 19 residues. The CDR3 is CASSASDRHHSWGNEKLFF. CDR3 nucleotides: TGTGCCAGCAGCGCATCCGACAGGCACCATTCATGGGGAAATGAAAAACTGTTTTTT.

This chain links TRBV7-6 with TRBJ2-1, with TRBD2 matching over 11 bases. Germline V CDR1 and CDR2: SGHVS, FNYEAQ. Unmatched junction bases numbered 21, after V lost 5 bases and J lost 6 bases. CDR3 length: 20 residues. The CDR3 coding sequence is TGTGCCAGCAGCCCCACCCCGGGACTGGAGACTAGCGGGATTCCCAATGAGCAGTTCTTC. Its translation is CASSPTPGLETSGIPNEQFF.

V gene TRBV2 combines with J gene TRBJ1-1; D not certain. The CDR3 loop spans 13 amino acids. V gave up 6 bases and J gave up 2 bases, with 10 bases separating them. Germline V gives CDR1 SNHLY, CDR2 FYNNEI. The CDR3 sequence: CASRSVGNTEAFF. The CDR3 DNA reads as TGTGCCAGCAGATCGGTCGGTAACACTGAAGCTTTCTTT.

This clone was recorded a few times. Other DNA sequences in this specimen translate into the identical CDR3. CDR3 loop: CSVEGSYEQYF. CDR3 sequence (DNA): TGCAGCGTTGAGGGGTCCTACGAGCAGTACTTC. The rearrangement links TRBV29-1 to TRBJ2-7; no clear D. The CDR3 loop spans 11 amino acids. The germline V gene has CDR1 SQVTM and CDR2 ANQGSEA. The V and J ends lost 3 bases and 1 base respectively, with 4 bases between them.

The chain has TRBV6-5 and TRBJ2-2; a weak D match, TRBD2 (6 bases). Germline V gene sequence: CDR1 MNHEY, CDR2 SVGAGI. V was clipped by 2 bases and J by 4 bases, with 14 bases between them. This CDR3 has 16 amino acids. The CDR3 region is CASSYGVAATTGELFF. The CDR3, as DNA: TGTGCCAGCAGTTACGGAGTAGCGGCGACCACCGGGGAGCTGTTTTTT.

CDR3 amino acids: CASAWVAGELFF. Here the CDR3 DNA reads TGTGCCTCAGCCTGGGTCGCCGGGGAGCTGTTTTTT. This chain uses TRBV7-9 with TRBJ2-2; D uncertain. Germline CDR1 reads SEHNR; CDR2 reads FQNEAQ (reference sequence). CDR3 length: 12 amino acids. The ends were cut back, 11 bases at V and 6 bases at J, with 13 bases in the middle.